The clone carrying this T cell receptor beta chain was seen once. Its specificity is unknown. Autoimmune disease history or systemic immunosuppression excluded patients. This entry belongs to a study of OX40 agonist ivuxolimab in advanced cancers. Turning to the study itself: Partial responses were achieved by three patients, of whom one had hepatocellular carcinoma and two had cutaneous melanoma. General study points: Antigen specificity of clonally expanded peripheral T cells was not established. CD4+ and CD8+ T cells in blood underwent clonal expansion by week 6 at 0.1 to 3.0 mg/kg.

This CDR3 region has 14 residues. Between the trimmed V and J ends, which lost 3 bases and 0 bases, there was a span of 11 bases. The germline CDR1 and CDR2 sequences are GTSNPN and SVGIG (reference sequence). Sequencing was performed with immunoSEQ multiplex PCR; in TCRdb, only in-frame clones are kept and a portion is missing. The table includes 87,000 or so clones, about 85% detected once. Sequences were derived from CD4+ or CD8+ T cells sorted from blood, sampled in a trial of the OX40 agonist ivuxolimab. The chain links TRBV30 to TRBJ2-5; D unclear. The clonotype originates from an adult with an advanced solid tumor such as melanoma, head and neck, liver or kidney cancer. The CDR3 spells CAWRGITNQETQYF. The CDR3, as DNA: TGTGCCTGGAGAGGAATCACAAACCAAGAGACCCAGTACTTC.